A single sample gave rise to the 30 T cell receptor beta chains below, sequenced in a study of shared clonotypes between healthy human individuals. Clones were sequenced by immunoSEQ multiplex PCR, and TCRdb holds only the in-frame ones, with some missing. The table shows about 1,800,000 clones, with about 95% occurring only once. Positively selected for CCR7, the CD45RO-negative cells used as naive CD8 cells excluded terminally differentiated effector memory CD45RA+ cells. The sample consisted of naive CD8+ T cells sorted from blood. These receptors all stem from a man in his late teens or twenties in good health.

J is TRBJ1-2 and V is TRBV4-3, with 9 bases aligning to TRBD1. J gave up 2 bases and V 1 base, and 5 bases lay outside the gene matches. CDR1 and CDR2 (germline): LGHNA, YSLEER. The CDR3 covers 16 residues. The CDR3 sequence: CASSQGQGGENYGYTF. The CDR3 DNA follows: TGCGCCAGCAGCCAAGGACAGGGGGGAGAAAACTATGGCTACACCTTC.

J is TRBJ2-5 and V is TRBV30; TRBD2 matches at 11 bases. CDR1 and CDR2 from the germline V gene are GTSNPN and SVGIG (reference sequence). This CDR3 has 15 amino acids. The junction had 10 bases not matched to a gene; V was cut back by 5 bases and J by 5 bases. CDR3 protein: CAWDSSLAGGETQYF. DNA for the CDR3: TGTGCCTGGGACAGTAGTCTAGCGGGAGGCGAGACCCAGTACTTC.

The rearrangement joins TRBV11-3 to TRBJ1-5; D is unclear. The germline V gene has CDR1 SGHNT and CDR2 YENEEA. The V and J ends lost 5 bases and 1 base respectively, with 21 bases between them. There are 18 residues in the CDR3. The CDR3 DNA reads TGTGCCAGCAGCCCTAATTCGGGTCCGGAAGGAAGCAATCAGCCCCAGCATTTT. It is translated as CASSPNSGPEGSNQPQHF.

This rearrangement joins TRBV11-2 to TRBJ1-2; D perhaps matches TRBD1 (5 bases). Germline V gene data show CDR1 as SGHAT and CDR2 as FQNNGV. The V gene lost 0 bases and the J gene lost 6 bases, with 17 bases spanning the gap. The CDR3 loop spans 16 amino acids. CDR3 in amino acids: CASSLEGTYIENGYTF. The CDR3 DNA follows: TGTGCCAGCAGCTTAGAGGGGACCTACATAGAGAATGGCTACACCTTC. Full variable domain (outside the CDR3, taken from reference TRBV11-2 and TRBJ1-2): EAGVAQSPRYKIIEKRQSVAFWCNPISGHATLYWYQQILGQGPKLLIQFQNNGVVDDSQLPKDRFSAERLKGVDSTLKIQPAKLEDSAVYLCASSLEGTYIENGYTFGSGTRLTVV.

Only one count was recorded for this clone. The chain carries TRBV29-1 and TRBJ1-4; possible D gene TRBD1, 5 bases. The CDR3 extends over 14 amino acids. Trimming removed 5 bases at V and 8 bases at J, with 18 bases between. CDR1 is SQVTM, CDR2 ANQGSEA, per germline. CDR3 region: CSVLTASGGEKLFF. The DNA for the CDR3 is TGCAGCGTTTTGACAGCATCCGGAGGGGAAAAACTGTTTTTT.

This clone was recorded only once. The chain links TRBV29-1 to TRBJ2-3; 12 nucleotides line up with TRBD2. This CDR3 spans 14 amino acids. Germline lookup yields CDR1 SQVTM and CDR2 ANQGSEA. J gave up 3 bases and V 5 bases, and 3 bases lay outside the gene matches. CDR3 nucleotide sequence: TGCAGCGTTCTTCTAGCGGGAGGGACAGATACGCAGTATTTT. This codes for CSVLLAGGTDTQYF.

CDR3 bases: TGTGCCAGCAGTTACTCCGGGAGACAGGACAGGCATCAGCCCCAGCATTTT. It specifies CASSYSGRQDRHQPQHF. V and J are TRBV6-7 and TRBJ1-5; TRBD1 agrees at 7 bases. TRBV6-7 is an ORF for which the function is uncertain. Unmatched junction bases numbered 10, after V lost 0 bases and J lost 5 bases. The CDR3 extends over 17 amino acids.

For the CDR3, the DNA is TGTGCCAGCAGTGAATTCGAGGGGGGGGTGCACTACGAGCAGTACTTC. It is translated as CASSEFEGGVHYEQYF. The rearrangement joins TRBV6-1 to TRBJ2-7; D is perhaps TRBD2 (7 bases). Germline V gives CDR1 MNHNS, CDR2 SASEGT. This CDR3 has 16 residues. The V and J ends lost 2 bases and 3 bases respectively, with 17 bases between them.

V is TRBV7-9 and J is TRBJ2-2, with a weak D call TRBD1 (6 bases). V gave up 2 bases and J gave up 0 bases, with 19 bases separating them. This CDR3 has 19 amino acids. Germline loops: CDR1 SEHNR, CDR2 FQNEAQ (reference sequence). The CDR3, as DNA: TGTGCCAGCAGCTTACCTTCTAACGGGACATCCGCGAACACCGGGGAGCTGTTTTTT. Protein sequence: CASSLPSNGTSANTGELFF.

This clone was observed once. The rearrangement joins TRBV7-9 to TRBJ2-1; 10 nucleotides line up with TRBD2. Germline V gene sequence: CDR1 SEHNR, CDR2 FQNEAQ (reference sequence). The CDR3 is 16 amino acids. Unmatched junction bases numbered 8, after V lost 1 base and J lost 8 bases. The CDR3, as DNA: TGTGCCAGCAGCTTAGGGAGCGGGAGGGCCCTCGATGAGCAGTTCTTC. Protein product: CASSLGSGRALDEQFF.

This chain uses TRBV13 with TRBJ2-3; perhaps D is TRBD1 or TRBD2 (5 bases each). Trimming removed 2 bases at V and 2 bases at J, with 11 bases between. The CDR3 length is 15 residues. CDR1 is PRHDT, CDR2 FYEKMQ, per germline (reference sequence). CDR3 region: CASSLRDLATDTQYF. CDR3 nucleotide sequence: TGTGCCAGCAGCTTAAGGGACCTAGCCACAGATACGCAGTATTTT.

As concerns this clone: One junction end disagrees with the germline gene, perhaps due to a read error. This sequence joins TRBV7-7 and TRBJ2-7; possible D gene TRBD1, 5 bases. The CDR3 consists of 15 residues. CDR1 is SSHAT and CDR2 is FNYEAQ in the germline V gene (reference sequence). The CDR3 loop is CASSLGSGSSYEQYF. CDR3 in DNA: TGTGCTAGCAGCCTCGGGTCAGGGTCTAGCTACGAGCAGTACTTC.

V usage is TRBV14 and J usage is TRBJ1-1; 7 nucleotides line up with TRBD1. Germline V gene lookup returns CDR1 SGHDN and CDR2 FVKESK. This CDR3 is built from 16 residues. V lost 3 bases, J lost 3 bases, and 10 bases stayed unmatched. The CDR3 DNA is TGTGCCAGCAGCCATGTTGTAGACAGGGCTTACACTGAAGCTTTCTTT. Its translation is CASSHVVDRAYTEAFF.

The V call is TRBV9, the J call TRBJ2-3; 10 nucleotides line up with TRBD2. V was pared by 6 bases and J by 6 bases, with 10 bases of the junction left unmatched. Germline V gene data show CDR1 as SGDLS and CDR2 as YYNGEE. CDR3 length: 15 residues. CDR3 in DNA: TGTGCCAGCAACGATGAGCGGGGGGGCTGGGATACGCAGTATTTT. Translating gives CASNDERGGWDTQYF.

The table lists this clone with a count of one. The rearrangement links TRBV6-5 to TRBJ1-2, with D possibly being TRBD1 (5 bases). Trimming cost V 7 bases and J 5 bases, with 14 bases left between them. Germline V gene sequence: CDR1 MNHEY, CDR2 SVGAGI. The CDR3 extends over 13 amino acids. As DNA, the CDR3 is TGTGCCAGCACCGGGAGGGGAGAGTATGGCTACACCTTC. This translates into CASTGRGEYGYTF.

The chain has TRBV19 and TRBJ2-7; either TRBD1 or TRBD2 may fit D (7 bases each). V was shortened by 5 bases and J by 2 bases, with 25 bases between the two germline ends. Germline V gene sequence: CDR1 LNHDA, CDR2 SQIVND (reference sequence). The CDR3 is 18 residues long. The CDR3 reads CASSDRTGERGSPYEQYF. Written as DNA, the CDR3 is TGTGCCAGTAGTGACAGGACAGGAGAGCGGGGATCTCCCTACGAGCAGTACTTC.

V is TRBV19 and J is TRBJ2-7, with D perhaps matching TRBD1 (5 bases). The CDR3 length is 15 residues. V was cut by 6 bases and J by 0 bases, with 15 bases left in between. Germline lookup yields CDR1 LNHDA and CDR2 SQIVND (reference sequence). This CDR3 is CASSPEQASSYEQYF. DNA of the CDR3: TGTGCCAGTAGCCCCGAACAGGCCAGCTCCTACGAGCAGTACTTC.

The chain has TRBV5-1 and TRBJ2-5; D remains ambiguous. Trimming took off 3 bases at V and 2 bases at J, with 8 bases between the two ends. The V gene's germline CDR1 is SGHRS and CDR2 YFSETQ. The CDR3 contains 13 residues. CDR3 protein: CASSYPNQETQYF. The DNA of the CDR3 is TGCGCCAGCAGCTATCCTAATCAAGAGACCCAGTACTTC.

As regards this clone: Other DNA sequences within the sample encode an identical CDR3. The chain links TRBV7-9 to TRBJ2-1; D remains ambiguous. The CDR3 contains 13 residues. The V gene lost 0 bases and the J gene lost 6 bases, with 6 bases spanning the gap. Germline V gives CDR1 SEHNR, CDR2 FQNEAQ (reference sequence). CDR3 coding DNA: TGTGCCAGCAGCTTAGCGACCCGCAATGAGCAGTTCTTC. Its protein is CASSLATRNEQFF.

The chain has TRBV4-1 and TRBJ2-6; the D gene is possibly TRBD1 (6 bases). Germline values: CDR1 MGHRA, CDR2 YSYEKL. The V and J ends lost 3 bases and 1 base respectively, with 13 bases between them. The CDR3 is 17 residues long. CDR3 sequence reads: CASSQAGTLSGANVLTF. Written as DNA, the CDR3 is TGCGCCAGCAGCCAGGCCGGGACACTTTCTGGGGCCAACGTCCTGACTTTC.

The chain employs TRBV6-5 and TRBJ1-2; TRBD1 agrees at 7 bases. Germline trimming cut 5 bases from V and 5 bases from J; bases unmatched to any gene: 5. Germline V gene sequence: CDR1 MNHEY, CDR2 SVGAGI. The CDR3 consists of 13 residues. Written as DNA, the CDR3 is TGTGCCAGCAGTACTACAGGGGCTTATGGCTACACCTTC. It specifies CASSTTGAYGYTF.

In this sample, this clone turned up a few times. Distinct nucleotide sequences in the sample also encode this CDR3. This chain's CDR3 is CASSPGPSYEQYF. CDR3 nucleotides: TGTGCCAGTAGTCCGGGACCCTCCTACGAGCAGTACTTC. The chain recombines TRBV19 with TRBJ2-7; TRBD1 or TRBD2 may be the D gene (5 bases each). CDR3 length: 13 residues. The germline V and J ends were trimmed by 5 bases and 0 bases, with 8 bases remaining between them. Germline assignment: CDR1 LNHDA and CDR2 SQIVND (reference sequence).

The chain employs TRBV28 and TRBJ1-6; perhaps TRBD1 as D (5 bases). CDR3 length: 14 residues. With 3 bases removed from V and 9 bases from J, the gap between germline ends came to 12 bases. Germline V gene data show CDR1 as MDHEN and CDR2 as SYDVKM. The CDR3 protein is CASSFNIQGSPLHF. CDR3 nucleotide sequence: TGTGCCAGCAGTTTTAACATTCAGGGTTCACCCCTCCACTTT.

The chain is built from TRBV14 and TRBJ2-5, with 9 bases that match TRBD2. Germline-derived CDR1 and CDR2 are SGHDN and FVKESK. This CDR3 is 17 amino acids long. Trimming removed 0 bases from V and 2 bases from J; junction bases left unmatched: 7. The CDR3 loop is CASSQDTTGLAQETQYF. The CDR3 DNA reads TGTGCCAGCAGCCAAGATACGACCGGACTAGCGCAAGAGACCCAGTACTTC.

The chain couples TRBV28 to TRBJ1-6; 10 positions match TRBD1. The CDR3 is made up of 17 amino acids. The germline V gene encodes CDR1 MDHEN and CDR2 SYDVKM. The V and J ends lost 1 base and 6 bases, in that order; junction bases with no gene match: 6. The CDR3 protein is CASSLLPRDRGNSPLHF. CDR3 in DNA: TGTGCCAGCAGTTTATTGCCCAGGGACAGGGGTAATTCACCCCTCCACTTT. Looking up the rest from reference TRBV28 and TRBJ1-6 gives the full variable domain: DVKVTQSSRYLVKRTGEKVFLECVQDMDHENMFWYRQDPGLGLRLIYFSYDVKMKEKGDIPEGYSVSREKKERFSLILESASTNQTSMYLCASSLLPRDRGNSPLHFGNGTRLTVT.

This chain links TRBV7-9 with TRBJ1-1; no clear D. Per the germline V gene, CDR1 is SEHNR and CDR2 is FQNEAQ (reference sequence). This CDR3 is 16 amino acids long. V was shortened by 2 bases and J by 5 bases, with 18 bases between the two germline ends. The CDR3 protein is CASSLPFGQERTEAFF. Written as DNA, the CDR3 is TGTGCCAGCAGCTTACCGTTCGGGCAGGAGAGGACTGAAGCTTTCTTT.

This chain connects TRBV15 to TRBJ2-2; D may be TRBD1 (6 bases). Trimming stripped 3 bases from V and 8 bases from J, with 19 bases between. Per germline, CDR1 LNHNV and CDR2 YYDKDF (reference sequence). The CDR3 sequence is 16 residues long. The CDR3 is CATSSPRDTDPGELFF. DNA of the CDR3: TGTGCCACCAGCAGCCCACGGGACACAGACCCGGGGGAGCTGTTTTTT.

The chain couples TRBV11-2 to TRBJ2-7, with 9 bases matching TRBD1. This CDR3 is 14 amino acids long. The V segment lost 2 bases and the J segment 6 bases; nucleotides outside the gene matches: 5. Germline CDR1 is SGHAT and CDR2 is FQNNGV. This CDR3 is CASSLSGTGIEQYF. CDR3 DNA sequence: TGTGCCAGCAGCTTATCTGGGACAGGGATCGAGCAGTACTTC.

CDR3 residues: CASSFGLAGRVEQFF. CDR3 DNA sequence: TGTGCCAGCAGCTTCGGGCTAGCGGGAAGGGTTGAGCAGTTCTTC. This chain connects TRBV7-9 to TRBJ2-1; 9 bases are a match to TRBD2. Germline-derived CDR1 and CDR2 are SEHNR and FQNEAQ (reference sequence). This CDR3 is built from 15 residues. V gave up 3 bases and J gave up 9 bases; unmatched junction bases: 9.

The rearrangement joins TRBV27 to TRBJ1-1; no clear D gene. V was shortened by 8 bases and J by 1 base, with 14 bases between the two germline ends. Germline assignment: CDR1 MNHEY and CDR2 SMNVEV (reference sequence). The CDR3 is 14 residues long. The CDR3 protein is CASRSGLENTEAFF. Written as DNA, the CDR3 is TGTGCCAGCCGGTCGGGTTTAGAGAACACTGAAGCTTTCTTT.